The T cell receptor (beta chain) described here comes from a study of blood T cell repertoires in COVID-19. Whole-study context: Whether acute or convalescent, the COVID-19 samples came from the United States, Italy and Spain.

Under the authors' procedure: From reference gene primer amplification, estimates of nucleated cell counts were derived. The protocol was immunoSEQ multiplex PCR, while the TCRdb copy is restricted to in-frame clones and leaves out a portion. D and trimming come from the DNA, and the V and J calls and clone size come from that table. The sample has approximately 210,000 clones; roughly four fifths are singletons. The germline V gene encodes CDR1 GTSNPN and CDR2 SVGIG (reference sequence). The CDR3 extends over 12 amino acids. The V end lost 2 bases, the J end lost 4 bases, and 6 bases lay between the germline ends. Cohort 3 recovered donors had two negative PCRs, clearance, or symptom resolution.

This chain links TRBV30 with TRBJ1-3; D not certain. Sequenced material: PBMCs or T cells enriched from blood (not recorded which). This clonotype was obtained from a man aged 35 to 55 who had recovered from COVID-19. This CDR3 reads CAWSLQGNTIYF. CDR3 bases: TGTGCCTGGAGTTTACAGGGAAACACCATATATTTT.